One sample yielded the 11 T cell receptor beta chains listed below, sequenced in a study of T cell repertoires in cytomegalovirus infection. Antigens of these TCRs are unknown. Via MiXCR, TCRdb re-called the reads, giving one row per CDR3 protein. The sample contains roughly 500,000 distinct CDR3 sequences, roughly a third of which appear only once. The sample here was cultured PBMCs, taken from culture after CMV antigen stimulation. These receptors were obtained from a human donor in good health (CMV status not recorded). Some clones in this sample may be carry-over from other donors' samples.

This clonotype is a singleton in its sample. V gene TRBV11-3 combines with J gene TRBJ2-5; 12 positions match TRBD2. CDR1 is SGHNT, CDR2 YENEEA, per germline. V shed 5 bases, J shed 4 bases, and the junction held 8 bases outside the gene matches. This CDR3 region has 16 residues. The CDR3 spells CASSTRTSGKGETQYF. CDR3 nucleotide sequence: TGTGCCAGCAGCACCCGGACTAGCGGGAAGGGAGAGACCCAGTACTTC.

This clonotype was counted only a few times. This rearrangement joins TRBV12-3 or TRBV12-4 to TRBJ1-6; D remains ambiguous. V was pared by 10 bases and J by 8 bases, with 18 bases between. The CDR3 loop spans 14 amino acids. CDR3 sequence reads: CATRLSAGHSPLHF. Written as DNA, the CDR3 is TGTGCCACCCGGTTGAGCGCTGGGCATTCACCCCTCCACTTT.

The chain links TRBV18 to TRBJ1-5; no clear D gene. Trimming left V 3 bases short and J 3 bases short, with 6 bases between. Germline V lookup: CDR1 KGHSH, CDR2 LQKENI. The CDR3 has 13 amino acids. The CDR3 spells CASSPTFNQPQHF. The CDR3 nucleotides read TGTGCCAGCTCACCTACCTTCAATCAGCCCCAGCATTTT.

This chain connects TRBV19 to TRBJ2-2, with D perhaps matching TRBD2 (6 bases). CDR1 is LNHDA and CDR2 is SQIVND in the germline V gene (reference sequence). Trimming stripped 4 bases from V and 3 bases from J, with 9 bases between. This CDR3 is 14 amino acids long. CDR3 DNA: TGTGCCAGTAGTAACCCGGGGGACACCGGGGAGCTGTTTTTT. Translation gives CASSNPGDTGELFF.

This clonotype was counted a single time. The chain joins TRBV6-6 to TRBJ2-7; D is undetermined. CDR1 and CDR2 from the germline V gene are MNHNY and SVGAGI (reference sequence). The CDR3 consists of 12 residues. The V gene lost 8 bases and the J gene lost 7 bases, with 15 bases spanning the gap. The CDR3 reads CASGGSGREQYF. The CDR3 nucleotides are TGTGCCAGCGGTGGGTCCGGTAGGGAGCAGTACTTC.

This rearrangement joins TRBV6-2 or TRBV6-3 to TRBJ1-1; TRBD1 agrees at 9 bases. CDR1 is MNHEY and CDR2 is SVGEGT in the germline V gene. This CDR3 spans 17 amino acids. With 1 base clipped from V and 1 base from J, the junction kept 7 bases outside the gene matches. CDR3 residues: CASSYLTGGTSNTEAFF. The CDR3 DNA is TGTGCCAGCAGTTACTTAACAGGGGGCACTTCGAACACTGAAGCTTTCTTT.

The genes are TRBV9 and TRBJ2-3, with 7 bases identical to TRBD1. From germline, CDR1 is SGDLS and CDR2 YYNGEE. Trimming removed 4 bases from V and 0 bases from J; junction bases left unmatched: 14. The CDR3 runs 18 residues. The CDR3 sequence: CASSSQGVAEASTDTQYF. The DNA of the CDR3 is TGTGCCAGCAGCTCCCAGGGGGTAGCTGAAGCTAGCACAGATACGCAGTATTTT.

This chain uses TRBV11-2 with TRBJ2-2; 10 bases match TRBD1. Germline CDR1 is SGHAT and CDR2 is FQNNGV. The CDR3 length is 17 residues. The ends lost 0 bases at V and 3 bases at J; junction bases unmatched: 4. The chain's CDR3 is CASSLDGTGVDTGELFF. The DNA of the CDR3 is TGTGCCAGCAGCTTAGATGGGACAGGGGTGGACACCGGGGAGCTGTTTTTT.

The V call is TRBV20-1, the J call TRBJ1-4; TRBD1 agrees at 7 bases. The CDR3 sequence is 15 residues long. Germline V lookup: CDR1 DFQATT, CDR2 SNEGSKA (reference sequence). Trimming took 4 bases from V and 8 from J; bases not matched to a gene: 13. This CDR3 reads CSAKEYRGRGEKLFF. CDR3 sequence (DNA): TGCAGTGCTAAAGAATACAGGGGTCGGGGAGAAAAACTGTTTTTT.

This rearrangement joins TRBV6-6 to TRBJ2-4, with TRBD1 matching over 9 bases. The CDR3 totals 13 residues. CDR1 is MNHNY and CDR2 is SVGAGI in the germline V gene (reference sequence). V gave up 5 bases and J gave up 11 bases; unmatched junction bases: 7. CDR3 residues: CASSLTGGRVQYF. The CDR3 bases are TGTGCCAGCAGTCTTACAGGGGGCCGGGTTCAGTACTTC.

This clonotype was found a few times. This chain joins TRBV7-2 and TRBJ2-1, with TRBD2 matching 9 bases. V shed 5 bases, J shed 8 bases, and the junction held 4 bases outside the gene matches. The CDR3 has 13 residues. Germline lookup yields CDR1 SGHTA and CDR2 FQGNSA. CDR3 DNA: TGTGCCAGCAGCCTTAGCGGGAGTTATGAGCAGTTCTTC. Translating it yields CASSLSGSYEQFF.